In its sample, the clone carrying this TCR beta chain was seen many times. Its antigen is unknown. The CDR3 runs to 14 residues. Trimming took off 6 bases at V and 1 base at J, with 12 bases between the two ends. Germline assignment: CDR1 MDHEN and CDR2 SYDVKM. Tregs were sorted as CD4+CD25+CD127-/low cells. Constant-region reverse primers amplified full-length variable regions, followed by semi-nested Nested Universal Primer A PCR. TCRdb fed the 5' RACE reads into MiXCR, producing one record per CDR3 protein. The table shows about 43,000 distinct CDR3 sequences, with more than 20% occurring only once. Whole-study results and caveats: Tumor-infiltrating Treg TCR alpha and beta sequences overlapped most with tumor naive CD4+ T cells, then blood naive. The TCR gene usage of tumor memory CD4+ T cells clustered together with blood and lymph node memory CD4+ cells and with lymph node naive CD4+ cells.

The chain has TRBV28 and TRBJ1-1; D is ambiguous. The clonotype comes from a female donor with breast cancer. The sequencing sample was made of Tregs sorted from a lymph node. The CDR3 reads CASRQRRANTEAFF. The CDR3 DNA sequence: TGTGCCAGCAGGCAGAGGAGGGCGAACACTGAAGCTTTCTTT.